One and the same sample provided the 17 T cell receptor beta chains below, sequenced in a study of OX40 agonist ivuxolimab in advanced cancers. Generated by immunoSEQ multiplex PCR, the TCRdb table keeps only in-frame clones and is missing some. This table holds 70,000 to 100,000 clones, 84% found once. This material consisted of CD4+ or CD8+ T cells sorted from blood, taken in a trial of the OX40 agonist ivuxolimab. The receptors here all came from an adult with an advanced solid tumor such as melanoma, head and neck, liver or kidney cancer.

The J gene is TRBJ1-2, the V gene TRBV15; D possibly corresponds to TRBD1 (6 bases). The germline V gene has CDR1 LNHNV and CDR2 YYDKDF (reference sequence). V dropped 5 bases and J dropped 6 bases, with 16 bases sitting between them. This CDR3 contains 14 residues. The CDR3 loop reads CATSAQGWGDGYTF. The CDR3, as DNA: TGTGCCACCAGCGCTCAGGGGTGGGGCGATGGCTACACCTTC. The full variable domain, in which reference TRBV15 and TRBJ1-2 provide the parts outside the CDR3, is DAMVIQNPRYQVTQFGKPVTLSCSQTLNHNVMYWYQQKSSQAPKLLFHYYDKDFNNEADTPDNFQSRRPNTSFCFLDIRSPGLGDTAMYLCATSAQGWGDGYTFGSGTRLTVV.

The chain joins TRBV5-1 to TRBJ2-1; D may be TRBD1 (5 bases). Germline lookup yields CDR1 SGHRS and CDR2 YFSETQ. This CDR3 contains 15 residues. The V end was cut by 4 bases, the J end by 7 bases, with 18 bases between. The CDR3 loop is CASSNTAQGRNEQFF. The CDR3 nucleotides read TGCGCCAGCAGCAACACGGCGCAGGGAAGGAATGAGCAGTTCTTC.

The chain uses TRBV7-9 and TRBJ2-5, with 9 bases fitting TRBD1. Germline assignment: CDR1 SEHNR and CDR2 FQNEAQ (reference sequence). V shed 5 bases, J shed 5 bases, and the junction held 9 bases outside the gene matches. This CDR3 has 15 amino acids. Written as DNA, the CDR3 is TGTGCCAGCAGCAAGGCAGGACAGGGGCGGGAGACCCAGTACTTC. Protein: CASSKAGQGRETQYF.

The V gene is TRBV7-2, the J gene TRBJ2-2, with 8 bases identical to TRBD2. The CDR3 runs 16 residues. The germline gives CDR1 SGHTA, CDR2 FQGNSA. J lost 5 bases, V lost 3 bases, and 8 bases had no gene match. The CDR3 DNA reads TGTGCCAGCAGCTTTTTGAGCGGGGGCAGGACCGGGGAGCTGTTTTTT. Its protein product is CASSFLSGGRTGELFF.

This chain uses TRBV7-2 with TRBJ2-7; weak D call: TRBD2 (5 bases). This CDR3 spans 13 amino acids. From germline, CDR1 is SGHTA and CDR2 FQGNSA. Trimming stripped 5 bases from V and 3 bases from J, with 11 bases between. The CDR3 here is CASSPRRGYEQYF. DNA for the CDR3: TGTGCCAGCAGCCCCCGTCGGGGCTACGAGCAGTACTTC.

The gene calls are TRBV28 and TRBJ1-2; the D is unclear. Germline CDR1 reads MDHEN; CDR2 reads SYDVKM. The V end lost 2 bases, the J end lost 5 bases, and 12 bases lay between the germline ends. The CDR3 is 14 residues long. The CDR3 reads CASSLGSATYGYTF. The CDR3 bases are TGTGCCAGCAGTTTAGGGTCGGCGACTTATGGCTACACCTTC.

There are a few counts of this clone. CDR3 DNA sequence: TGTGCCAGCAGTTACTCGATTTCCAGGGAACAAGAGACCCAGTACTTC. Protein sequence: CASSYSISREQETQYF. This sequence joins TRBV6-6 and TRBJ2-5; a weak D match, TRBD1 (5 bases). V was clipped by 0 bases and J by 2 bases, with 13 bases between them. CDR1 and CDR2 (germline): MNHNY, SVGAGI (reference sequence). CDR3 size: 16 residues.

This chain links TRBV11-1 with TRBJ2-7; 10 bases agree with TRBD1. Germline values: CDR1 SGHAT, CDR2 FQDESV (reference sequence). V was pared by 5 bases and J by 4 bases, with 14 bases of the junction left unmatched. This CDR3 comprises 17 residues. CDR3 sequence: CASSRTTGTGVPYEQYV. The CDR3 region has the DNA TGTGCCAGCAGCCGCACCACCGGGACAGGGGTTCCTTACGAGCAGTACGTC.

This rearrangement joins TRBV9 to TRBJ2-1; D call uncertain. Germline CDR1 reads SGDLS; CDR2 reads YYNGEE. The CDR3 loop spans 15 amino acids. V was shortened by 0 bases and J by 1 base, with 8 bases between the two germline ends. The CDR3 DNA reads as TGTGCCAGCAGCGTAGAACCTCATTCCTACAATGAGCAGTTCTTC. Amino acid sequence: CASSVEPHSYNEQFF. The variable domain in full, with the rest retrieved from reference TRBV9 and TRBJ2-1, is DSGVTQTPKHLITATGQRVTLRCSPRSGDLSVYWYQQSLDQGLQFLIQYYNGEERAKGNILERFSAQQFPDLHSELNLSSLELGDSALYFCASSVEPHSYNEQFFGPGTRLTVL.

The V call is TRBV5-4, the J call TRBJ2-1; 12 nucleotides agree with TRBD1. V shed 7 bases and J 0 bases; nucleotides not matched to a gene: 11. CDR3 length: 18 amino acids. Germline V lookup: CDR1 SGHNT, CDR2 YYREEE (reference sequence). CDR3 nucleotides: TGTGCCAGCTTTGGGACAGGGGGCTTAGGGGGCTCCTACAATGAGCAGTTCTTC. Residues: CASFGTGGLGGSYNEQFF.

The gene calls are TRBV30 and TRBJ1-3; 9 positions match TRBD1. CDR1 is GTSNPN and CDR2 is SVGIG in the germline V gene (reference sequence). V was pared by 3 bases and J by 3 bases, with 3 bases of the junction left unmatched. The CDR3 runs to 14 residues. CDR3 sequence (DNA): TGTGCCTGGAGCAAGACAGGGGGTGGAAACACCATATATTTT. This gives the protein CAWSKTGGGNTIYF.

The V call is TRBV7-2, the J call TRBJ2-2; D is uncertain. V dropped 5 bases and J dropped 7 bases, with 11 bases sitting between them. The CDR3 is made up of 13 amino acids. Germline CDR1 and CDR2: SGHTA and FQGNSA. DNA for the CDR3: TGTGCCAGCAGCAGTTGGGGTGGCGGGGAGCTGTTTTTT. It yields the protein CASSSWGGGELFF.

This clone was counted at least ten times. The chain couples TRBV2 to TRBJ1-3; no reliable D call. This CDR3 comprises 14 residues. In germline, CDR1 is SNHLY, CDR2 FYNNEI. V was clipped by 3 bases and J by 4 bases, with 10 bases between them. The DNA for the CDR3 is TGTGCCAGCAGTGATTCGGGTTTGGGAAACACCATATATTTT. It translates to CASSDSGLGNTIYF.

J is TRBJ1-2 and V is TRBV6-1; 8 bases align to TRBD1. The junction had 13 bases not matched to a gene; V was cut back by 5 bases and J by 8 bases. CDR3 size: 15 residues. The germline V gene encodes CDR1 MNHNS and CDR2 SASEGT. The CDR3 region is CASSLLGTGGRGYTF. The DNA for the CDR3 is TGTGCCAGCAGTCTCTTAGGGACAGGTGGAAGGGGCTACACCTTC.

CDR3 protein: CATRLAGITDTQYF. CDR3 bases: TGTGCCACCCGACTAGCGGGGATCACAGATACGCAGTATTTT. The V call is TRBV15, the J call TRBJ2-3, with 11 bases fitting TRBD2. J gave up 2 bases and V 8 bases, and 3 bases lay outside the gene matches. From germline, CDR1 is LNHNV and CDR2 YYDKDF (reference sequence). The CDR3 sequence is 14 residues long.

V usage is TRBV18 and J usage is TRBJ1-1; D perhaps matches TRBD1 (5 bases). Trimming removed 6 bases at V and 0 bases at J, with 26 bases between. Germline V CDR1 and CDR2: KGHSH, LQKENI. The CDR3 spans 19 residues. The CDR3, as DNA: TGTGCCAGCTCCCCTATGGCTCTGACGGGGCGGGGAGTGAACACTGAAGCTTTCTTT. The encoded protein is CASSPMALTGRGVNTEAFF.

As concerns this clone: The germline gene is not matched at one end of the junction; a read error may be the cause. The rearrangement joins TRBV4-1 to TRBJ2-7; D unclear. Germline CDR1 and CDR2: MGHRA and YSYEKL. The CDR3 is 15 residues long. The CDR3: CASRQGTAPSYEQYF. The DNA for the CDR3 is TGCGCCAGCAGACAAGGAACGGCGCCCTCCTACGAGCAGTACTTC.